Listed here are 3 T cell receptor beta chains from one sample, sequenced in a study of CD4 and CD8 cells across lung adenocarcinoma regions. TCRdb passed the PCR reads through MiXCR, listing each CDR3 protein once. The repertoire holds 20,000 to 25,000 distinct CDR3 sequences, with roughly 50% as singletons. The source material was CD8+ T cells from the center of a lung tumor. The receptors here all came from a female donor with lung adenocarcinoma. The CD4 and CD8 labels of this study may be unreliable.

The V gene is TRBV12-3 or TRBV12-4, the J gene TRBJ2-5; TRBD2 matches at 7 bases. TRBJ2-1 explains the end of the DNA better; the J call may be wrong. The CDR3 loop spans 12 amino acids. The CDR3 sequence is CASRTAGNEQFF. The CDR3 nucleotides read TGTGCCAGCAGAACAGCGGGGAATGAGCAGTTCTTC.

This chain uses TRBV6-5 with TRBJ2-2; D is possibly TRBD1 (5 bases). From germline, CDR1 is MNHEY and CDR2 SVGAGI. Trimming left V 3 bases short and J 4 bases short, with 9 bases between. The CDR3 extends over 14 amino acids. The CDR3 spells CASSYRQFTGELFF. As DNA, the CDR3 is TGTGCCAGCAGTTATAGACAGTTCACCGGGGAGCTGTTTTTT.

The chain combines TRBV6-1 with TRBJ1-5, with D possibly matching TRBD1 (6 bases). Germline V gives CDR1 MNHNS, CDR2 SASEGT. CDR3 length: 15 amino acids. V lost 8 bases and J 0 bases, leaving 14 bases between the germline ends. CDR3 nucleotide sequence: TGTGCCAGCTCGAGGACAGATCCTAGCAATCAGCCCCAGCATTTT. It codes for CASSRTDPSNQPQHF.